The 21 T cell receptor beta chains below were found in one sample sequenced in a study of T-cell reconstitution after alpha-beta-depleted transplantation in children. Unique molecular identifiers tagged the TCRbeta library. Each CDR3 protein is one row after TCRdb ran MiXCR on the PCR reads. The table records 600,000 to 700,000 distinct CDR3 sequences, 15% to 20% of them present only once. The material was PBMCs from the stem cell graft donor, obtained from the stem cell graft. The receptor set was obtained from a human donor who donated a stem cell graft to a child with acute myeloid leukemia.

This clonotype was counted many times. The V and J genes are TRBV6-1 and TRBJ2-7; 14 bases agree with TRBD2. Losses at the gene ends were 3 bases for V and 2 bases for J; bases not matched to a gene: 6. The CDR3 extends over 17 amino acids. Germline CDR1 and CDR2: MNHNS and SASEGT. The CDR3, as DNA: TGTGCCAGCAGTGATGAGGGACTAGCGGGGGTCGCCTACGAGCAGTACGTC. Translation gives CASSDEGLAGVAYEQYV.

This clonotype has just a few counts. The chain carries TRBV7-2 and TRBJ2-2; D is possibly TRBD1 or TRBD2 (6 bases each). The V gene's germline CDR1 is SGHTA and CDR2 FQGNSA. The V end lost 5 bases, the J end lost 4 bases, and 17 bases lay between the germline ends. The CDR3 sequence is 16 residues long. The CDR3 spells CASSQRWGAVTGELFF. The CDR3 DNA reads TGTGCCAGCAGCCAGCGATGGGGGGCTGTCACCGGGGAGCTGTTTTTT.

This clonotype has at least ten counts. The V gene is TRBV10-2, the J gene TRBJ1-1; the D gene is possibly TRBD1 (6 bases). CDR1 and CDR2 from the germline V gene are WSHSY and SAAADI. The CDR3 has 15 amino acids. Trimming left V 7 bases short and J 1 base short, with 16 bases between. CDR3 sequence: CASIWILQGNTEAFF. The DNA for the CDR3 is TGCGCCAGCATCTGGATACTACAGGGGAACACTGAAGCTTTCTTT.

This clonotype came up many times. The V and J genes are TRBV7-9 and TRBJ2-1; 11 bases match TRBD1. CDR3 length: 14 residues. The J segment lost 13 bases and the V segment lost 4 bases, leaving 9 bases of the junction unmatched. Germline CDR1 SEHNR, CDR2 FQNEAQ (reference sequence). The CDR3: CASSSPLGTGGQFF. In DNA form, the CDR3 reads TGTGCCAGCAGCTCACCCCTAGGGACAGGGGGACAGTTCTTC.

This clonotype showed up many times. The V gene is TRBV5-1, the J gene TRBJ2-7; 8 nucleotides align to TRBD1. CDR1 and CDR2 (germline): SGHRS, YFSETQ. J gave up 0 bases and V 2 bases, and 4 bases lay outside the gene matches. There are 15 residues in the CDR3. The CDR3 sequence: CASSLGTGNSYEQYV. The CDR3 DNA reads TGCGCCAGCAGCTTAGGGACAGGAAACTCCTACGAGCAGTACGTC.

This clonotype was counted many times. This chain connects TRBV29-1 to TRBJ1-1, with TRBD1 as a possible D gene (5 bases). Trimming took off 2 bases at V and 1 base at J, with 8 bases between the two ends. Germline V lookup: CDR1 SQVTM, CDR2 ANQGSEA. The CDR3 totals 13 residues. CDR3 protein: CSVERGRNTEAFF. CDR3 coding DNA: TGCAGCGTTGAAAGGGGTAGGAACACTGAAGCTTTCTTT. The variable domain in full, with the rest retrieved from reference TRBV29-1 and TRBJ1-1, is SAVISQKPSRDICQRGTSLTIQCQVDSQVTMMFWYRQQPGQSLTLIATANQGSEATYESGFVIDKFPISRPNLTFSTLTVSNMSPEDSSIYLCSVERGRNTEAFFGQGTRLTVV.

This clonotype was picked up a small number of times. This chain joins TRBV7-8 and TRBJ2-1, with D perhaps matching TRBD2 (5 bases). This CDR3 contains 13 residues. Germline V gives CDR1 SGHVS, CDR2 FQNEAQ. The V end lost 10 bases, the J end lost 6 bases, and 16 bases lay between the germline ends. The CDR3 spells CATGVGVSNEQFF. The CDR3 DNA follows: TGTGCCACCGGGGTAGGAGTGTCCAATGAGCAGTTCTTC.

This clonotype was found a few times. J is TRBJ2-7 and V is TRBV9, with a possible D match to TRBD1 (5 bases). The V end lost 4 bases, the J end lost 0 bases, and 20 bases lay between the germline ends. Germline assignment: CDR1 SGDLS and CDR2 YYNGEE. This CDR3 comprises 17 residues. DNA for the CDR3: TGTGCCAGCAGCTCACGAGCTAGAGACAGAGCCTCCTACGAGCAGTACGTC. It codes for CASSSRARDRASYEQYV.

This clonotype was detected many times. This chain connects TRBV6-2 or TRBV6-3 to TRBJ2-3; 9 bases agree with TRBD2. CDR1 is MNHEY, CDR2 SVGEGT, per germline. The CDR3 sequence is 14 residues long. V dropped 3 bases and J dropped 7; count of bases not matched to a gene: 5. CDR3 nucleotides: TGTGCCAGCAGTTATCGGACTAGCGTGTATACGCAGTATTTT. Translated: CASSYRTSVYTQYF.

This clonotype was recorded at least ten times. V and J are TRBV29-1 and TRBJ1-6; D not resolved. CDR1 and CDR2 from the germline V gene are SQVTM and ANQGSEA. The CDR3 contains 11 residues. The V end was cut by 4 bases, the J end by 6 bases, with 4 bases between. The CDR3 region is CSVGANSPLHF. In nucleotides, the CDR3 is TGCAGCGTTGGGGCTAATTCACCCCTCCACTTT.

In this sample, this clonotype turned up many times. The rearrangement uses TRBV5-1 and TRBJ1-2; TRBD1 matches 8 bases. In germline, CDR1 is SGHRS, CDR2 YFSETQ. V dropped 4 bases and J dropped 4; count of bases not matched to a gene: 12. The CDR3 contains 16 residues. CDR3 DNA: TGCGCCAGCAGCCTGACAGGGGACGGAGATCCCTATGGCTACACCTTC. Protein sequence: CASSLTGDGDPYGYTF.

Many counts were recorded for this clonotype. The chain combines TRBV5-6 with TRBJ2-5; possibly TRBD1 or TRBD2 for D (7 bases each). Trimming pared 0 bases from V and 5 bases from J, leaving 14 bases between. Germline V gene lookup returns CDR1 SGHDT and CDR2 YYEEEE. The CDR3 loop spans 15 amino acids. CDR3 sequence: CASSLEYRGGETQYF. The CDR3 coding sequence is TGTGCCAGCAGCTTGGAATACAGGGGAGGGGAGACCCAGTACTTC.

In its sample, this clonotype was seen once. The chain is built from TRBV5-6 and TRBJ1-1; 9 bases map to TRBD1. There are 16 residues in the CDR3. CDR1 is SGHDT and CDR2 is YYEEEE in the germline V gene. V lost 4 bases and J lost 1; bases outside the gene matches: 8. For the CDR3, the DNA is TGTGCCAGCAGCCCCGGGACAGGGACGGCGAACACTGAAGCTTTCTTT. As protein: CASSPGTGTANTEAFF.

This chain joins TRBV12-3 or TRBV12-4 and TRBJ2-5; unclear D gene. Trimming left V 6 bases short and J 4 bases short, with 15 bases between. The CDR3 has 14 residues. The CDR3 region has the DNA TGTGCCAGCAGCCCACTGGTCTCCCGAGAGACCCAGTACTTC. Translating gives CASSPLVSRETQYF.

The sample holds many counts of this clonotype. The gene calls are TRBV5-1 and TRBJ2-7, with no clear D. The CDR3 sequence is 11 residues long. Deletions cut 0 bases from V and 5 bases from J, with 3 bases between. The V gene's germline CDR1 is SGHRS and CDR2 YFSETQ. This CDR3 reads CASSLGHEQYF. The CDR3 DNA is TGCGCCAGCAGCTTGGGACACGAGCAGTACTTC.

The sample holds a few counts of this clonotype. This chain uses TRBV12-3 or TRBV12-4 with TRBJ2-3; TRBD2 agrees at 8 bases. CDR3 length equals 15 residues. J gave up 3 bases and V 5 bases, and 7 bases lay outside the gene matches. The CDR3 nucleotides read TGTGCCAGCAGTCGGGGGGGGGACGGTACAGATACGCAGTATTTT. Translating gives CASSRGGDGTDTQYF.

The genes are TRBV7-9 and TRBJ2-1; 10 positions match TRBD1. V shed 3 bases, J shed 3 bases, and the junction held 5 bases outside the gene matches. The germline V gene has CDR1 SEHNR and CDR2 FQNEAQ (reference sequence). This CDR3 spans 16 amino acids. Here the CDR3 reads CASSLTGQGIYNEQFF. The CDR3 bases are TGTGCCAGCAGCTTGACGGGACAGGGGATCTACAATGAGCAGTTCTTC.

This clonotype showed up many times. The J gene is TRBJ1-5, the V gene TRBV7-2; D remains unclear. This CDR3 contains 12 residues. Germline V gene data show CDR1 as SGHTA and CDR2 as FQGNSA. Trimming took 2 bases from V and 3 from J, leaving 2 bases between them. The DNA of the CDR3 is TGTGCCAGCAGCTTATTCAATCAGCCCCAGCATTTT. Its translation: CASSLFNQPQHF.

The V gene is TRBV7-9, the J gene TRBJ2-2; 12 bases line up with TRBD1. CDR1 SEHNR and CDR2 FQNEAQ come from the germline V gene (reference sequence). V was clipped by 6 bases and J by 7 bases; unmatched bases: 9. CDR3 length: 16 residues. CDR3 DNA sequence: TGTGCCAGCAGACCCAACCGGGACAGGGGGCACGGGGAGCTGTTTTTT. Amino acids: CASRPNRDRGHGELFF.

The chain has TRBV4-2 and TRBJ2-1; TRBD2 aligns across 8 bases. The CDR3 length is 16 residues. In germline, CDR1 is LGHNA, CDR2 YNFKEQ. Trimming removed 0 bases from V and 10 bases from J; junction bases left unmatched: 11. The CDR3 DNA sequence: TGTGCCAGCAGCCAAGATTCGAGACTAGCGTCCGAAGAGCAGTTCTTC. Protein product: CASSQDSRLASEEQFF.

This clonotype was seen more than once but under ten times. V usage is TRBV28 and J usage is TRBJ2-1; tentative D call: TRBD2 (7 bases). In germline, CDR1 is MDHEN, CDR2 SYDVKM. Deletions cut 3 bases from V and 4 bases from J, with 16 bases between. The CDR3 is 16 amino acids. CDR3 residues: CASSLGGGQLYNEQFF. The CDR3 coding sequence is TGTGCCAGCAGTTTGGGCGGGGGCCAACTATACAATGAGCAGTTCTTC.